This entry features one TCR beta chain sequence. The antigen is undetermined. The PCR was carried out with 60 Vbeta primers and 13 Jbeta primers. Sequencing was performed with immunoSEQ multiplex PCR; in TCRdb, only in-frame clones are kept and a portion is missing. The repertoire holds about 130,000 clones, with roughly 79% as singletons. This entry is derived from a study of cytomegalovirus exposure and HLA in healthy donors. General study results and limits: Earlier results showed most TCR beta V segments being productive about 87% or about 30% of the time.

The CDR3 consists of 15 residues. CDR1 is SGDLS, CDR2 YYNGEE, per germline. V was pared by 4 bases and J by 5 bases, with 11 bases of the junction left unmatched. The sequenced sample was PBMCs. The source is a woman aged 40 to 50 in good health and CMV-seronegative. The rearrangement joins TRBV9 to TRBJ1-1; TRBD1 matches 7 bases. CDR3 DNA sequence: TGTGCCAGCAGCCCGAGGGCCCTCAGGGGGACTGAAGCTTTCTTT. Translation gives CASSPRALRGTEAFF. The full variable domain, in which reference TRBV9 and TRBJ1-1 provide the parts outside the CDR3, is DSGVTQTPKHLITATGQRVTLRCSPRSGDLSVYWYQQSLDQGLQFLIQYYNGEERAKGNILERFSAQQFPDLHSELNLSSLELGDSALYFCASSPRALRGTEAFFGQGTRLTVV.